These 9 T cell receptor beta chains were all obtained from the same sample, sequenced in a study of cytomegalovirus exposure and HLA in healthy donors. This PCR relied on a set of 60 Vbeta primers and 13 Jbeta primers. Sequencing was performed with immunoSEQ multiplex PCR; in TCRdb, only in-frame clones are kept and a portion is missing. The data hold 150,000 to 200,000 clones, with roughly 80% observed a single time. Sequencing was performed on PBMCs. Every receptor here comes from a woman in her forties or fifties in good health and CMV-seronegative.

The chain employs TRBV28 and TRBJ1-3; possibly TRBD1 for D (6 bases). Germline V gene lookup returns CDR1 MDHEN and CDR2 SYDVKM. CDR3 length: 14 amino acids. The V end was cut by 7 bases, the J end by 4 bases, with 14 bases between. As DNA, the CDR3 is TGTGCCAGCAAATCCACAGGGAACGGAAACACCATATATTTT. Translating it yields CASKSTGNGNTIYF.

A few counts support this clone. The rearrangement joins TRBV6-6 to TRBJ1-1; TRBD1 is a possible D gene (5 bases). This CDR3 is 11 amino acids long. Trimming removed 8 bases from V and 4 bases from J, with 8 bases in between. CDR1 and CDR2 from the germline V gene are MNHNY and SVGAGI (reference sequence). In DNA form, the CDR3 reads TGTGCCAGCCACAGGTCCACTGAAGCTTTCTTT. Protein: CASHRSTEAFF.

This CDR3 reads CASSPGLDTGELFF. The CDR3 bases are TGTGCCAGCAGCCCTGGACTTGACACCGGGGAGCTGTTTTTT. The rearrangement uses TRBV11-2 and TRBJ2-2, with a possible D match to TRBD2 (5 bases). CDR1 and CDR2 from the germline V gene are SGHAT and FQNNGV. Deletions cut 5 bases from V and 3 bases from J, with 10 bases between. The length of the CDR3 is 14 residues.

This clone was detected a few times. The chain is built from TRBV5-8 and TRBJ1-1; D is perhaps TRBD1 (6 bases). Germline CDR1 and CDR2: SGHTS and YDEGEE. The CDR3 is 16 residues long. The V end was cut by 0 bases, the J end by 4 bases, with 16 bases between. The CDR3 is CASSLEQGRLGTEAFF. The CDR3, as DNA: TGTGCCAGCAGCTTGGAACAGGGAAGGCTGGGCACTGAAGCTTTCTTT.

DNA for the CDR3: TGTGCCAGCAGCCTCGGGAACGAGCAGTACTTC. It specifies CASSLGNEQYF. The chain employs TRBV7-9 and TRBJ2-7; a possible D gene is TRBD2 (5 bases). The CDR3 totals 11 residues. The germline V and J ends were trimmed by 5 bases and 5 bases, with 7 bases remaining between them. Germline assignment: CDR1 SEHNR and CDR2 FQNEAQ (reference sequence).

This clone was found once. The V and J genes are TRBV18 and TRBJ2-3; the D gene is possibly TRBD1 (6 bases). The CDR3 is made up of 16 amino acids. V lost 4 bases and J 1 base, leaving 15 bases between the germline ends. Germline CDR1 is KGHSH and CDR2 is LQKENI. The CDR3 is CASSLRETGRTDTQYF. The CDR3 coding sequence is TGTGCCAGCTCACTACGAGAGACAGGTCGCACAGATACGCAGTATTTT.

The chain joins TRBV4-3 to TRBJ2-2; no firm D call. V gave up 1 base and J gave up 2 bases, with 8 bases separating them. The germline V gene has CDR1 LGHNA and CDR2 YSLEER. This CDR3 is built from 15 residues. CDR3 sequence: CASSQVALNTGELFF. The CDR3 coding sequence is TGCGCCAGCAGCCAAGTCGCACTAAACACCGGGGAGCTGTTTTTT.

The V call is TRBV2, the J call TRBJ1-2, with D possibly matching TRBD1 (5 bases). In germline, CDR1 is SNHLY, CDR2 FYNNEI. Trimming shortened V by 7 bases and J by 0 bases, and 12 bases separated the two germline ends. This CDR3 spans 14 amino acids. The CDR3 loop is CASNTDRTNYGYTF. In DNA form, the CDR3 reads TGTGCCAGCAATACAGACAGAACTAACTATGGCTACACCTTC.

The count of this clone is one. In DNA form, the CDR3 reads TGTGCCAGCACCTCGGACTATGGCTACACCTTC. It is translated as CASTSDYGYTF. The chain is built from TRBV6-6 and TRBJ1-2, with D hard to call. This CDR3 has 11 amino acids. Germline V gives CDR1 MNHNY, CDR2 SVGAGI (reference sequence). V was pared by 7 bases and J by 3 bases, with 6 bases between.